This TCR beta chain was captured in a study of T cell repertoires in cytomegalovirus infection. The wider study: Shared public TCR beta signatures pointed to both CMV infection and a matching HLA type. Study conclusions and caveats: Across the ex vivo response, the dominant clonotypes were HLA-C-restricted CMV-specific TCR beta clonotypes.

The sample holds many counts of this clonotype. Its antigen is not identified. MiXCR, run by TCRdb on the reads, gives a single entry per CDR3 protein. This sample has 100,000 to 150,000 distinct CDR3 sequences; roughly 9% occur once, and the top ten carry over 9.5%. Trimming removed 5 bases from V and 5 bases from J, with 19 bases in between. The CDR3 spans 16 residues. Germline CDR1 is SGHTA and CDR2 is FQGNSA. The origin of this receptor is a human donor in good health (CMV status not recorded). Some clones in this sample may be carry-over from other donors' samples. Material: PBMCs. This chain connects TRBV7-2 to TRBJ1-3, with D maybe TRBD1 (5 bases). The CDR3 loop is CASSTAPRGGRNTIYF. CDR3 coding DNA: TGTGCCAGCAGCACAGCTCCACGGGGGGGAAGAAACACCATATATTTT.